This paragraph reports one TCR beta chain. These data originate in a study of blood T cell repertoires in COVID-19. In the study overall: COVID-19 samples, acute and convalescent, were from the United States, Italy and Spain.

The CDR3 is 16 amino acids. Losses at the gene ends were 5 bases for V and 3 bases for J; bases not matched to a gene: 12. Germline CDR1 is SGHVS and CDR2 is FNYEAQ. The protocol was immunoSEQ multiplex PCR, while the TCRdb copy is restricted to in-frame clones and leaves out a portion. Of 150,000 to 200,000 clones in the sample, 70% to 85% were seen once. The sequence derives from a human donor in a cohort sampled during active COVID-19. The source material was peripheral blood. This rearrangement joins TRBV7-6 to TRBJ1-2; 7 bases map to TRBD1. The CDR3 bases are TGTGCCAGCAGCCCACGCCCGGGACAGACCCACTATGGCTACACCTTC. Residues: CASSPRPGQTHYGYTF.